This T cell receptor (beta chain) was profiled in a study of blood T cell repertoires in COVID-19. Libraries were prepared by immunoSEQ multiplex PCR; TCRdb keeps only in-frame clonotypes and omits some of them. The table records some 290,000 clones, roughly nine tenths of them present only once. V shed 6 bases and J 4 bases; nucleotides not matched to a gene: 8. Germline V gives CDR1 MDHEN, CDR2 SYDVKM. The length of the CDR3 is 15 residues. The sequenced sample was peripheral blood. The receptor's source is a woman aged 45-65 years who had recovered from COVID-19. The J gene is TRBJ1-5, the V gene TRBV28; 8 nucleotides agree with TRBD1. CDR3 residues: CASSFGQGWNQPQHF. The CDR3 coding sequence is TGTGCCAGCAGCTTCGGACAGGGATGGAATCAGCCCCAGCATTTT.